The sequence of this TCR beta chain was determined in a study of blood T cells in healthy people across ages. Study findings and constraints: Among long-lived donors, naive CD4+ cells were more numerous and diversity higher than in aged donors.

PCR was performed a second time for roughly 7 to 11 cycles using a sample-barcoded 5' primer and a J-beta primer mix. Each CDR3 protein is one row after TCRdb ran MiXCR on the 5' RACE reads. The sample gives more than 500,000 distinct CDR3 sequences, 25% to 30% of which show up once; 18% is in the top ten. This clonotype was counted at least ten times. No antigen is known for it. V lost 3 bases to trimming and J lost 5 bases, with 11 bases between them. Germline-derived CDR1 and CDR2 are SGHTA and FQGNSA. This CDR3 comprises 13 residues. This receptor was identified in a woman in her 70s in good health. The gene calls are TRBV7-2 and TRBJ2-7, with D perhaps TRBD1 (5 bases). Material for sequencing was blood. This CDR3 is CASSFAGLHEQYF. The CDR3, as DNA: TGTGCCAGCAGCTTCGCAGGGTTACACGAGCAGTACTTC.